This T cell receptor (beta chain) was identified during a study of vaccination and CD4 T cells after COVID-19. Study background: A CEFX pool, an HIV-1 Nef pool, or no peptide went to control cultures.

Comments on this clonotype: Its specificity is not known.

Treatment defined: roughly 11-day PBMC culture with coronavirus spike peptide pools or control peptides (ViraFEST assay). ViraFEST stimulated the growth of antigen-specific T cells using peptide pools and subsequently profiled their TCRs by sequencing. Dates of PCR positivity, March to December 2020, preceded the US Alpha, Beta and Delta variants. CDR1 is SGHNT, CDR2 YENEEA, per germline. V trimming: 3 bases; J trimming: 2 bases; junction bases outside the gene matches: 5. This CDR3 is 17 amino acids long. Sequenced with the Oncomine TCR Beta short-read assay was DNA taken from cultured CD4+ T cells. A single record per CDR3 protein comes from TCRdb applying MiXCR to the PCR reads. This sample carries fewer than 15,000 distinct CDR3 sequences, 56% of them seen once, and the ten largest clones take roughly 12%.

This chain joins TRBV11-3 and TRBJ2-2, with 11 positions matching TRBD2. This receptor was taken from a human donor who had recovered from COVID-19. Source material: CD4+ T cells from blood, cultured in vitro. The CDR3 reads CASSFQTSGINTGELFF. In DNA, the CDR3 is TGTGCCAGCAGCTTCCAGACTAGCGGGATTAACACCGGGGAGCTGTTTTTT.